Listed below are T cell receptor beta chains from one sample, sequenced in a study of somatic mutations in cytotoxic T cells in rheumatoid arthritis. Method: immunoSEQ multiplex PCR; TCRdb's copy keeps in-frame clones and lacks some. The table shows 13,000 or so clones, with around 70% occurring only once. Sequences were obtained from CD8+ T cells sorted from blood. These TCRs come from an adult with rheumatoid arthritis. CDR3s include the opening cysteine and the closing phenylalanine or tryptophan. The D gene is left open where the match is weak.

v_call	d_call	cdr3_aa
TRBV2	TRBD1	CASSERTGTYKATNEKLFF
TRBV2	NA	CASSPGRSYNEQFF
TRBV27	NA	CASSTPNDSGQETQYF
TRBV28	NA	CASSSWGYEQYF
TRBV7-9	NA	CASSLAPDRTERHTEAFF
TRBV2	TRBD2	CASGRTSGGSKETQYF
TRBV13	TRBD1	CASSLFLGQTRGEAFF
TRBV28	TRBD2	CASSLYLAGGPDTQYF
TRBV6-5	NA	CASRPRQRSNQPQHF
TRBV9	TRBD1	CASSQGGGASQPQHF
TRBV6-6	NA	CASSYQGVGYTF
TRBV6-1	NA	CASSEEKGGPDTQYF
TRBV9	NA	CASSPMTGPEAFF
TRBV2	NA	CASSVNGANYEQYF
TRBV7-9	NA	CASSWLGGETQYF
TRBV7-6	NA	CASSGAGNEQFF
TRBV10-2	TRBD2	CASSPSMASGGASTDTQYF
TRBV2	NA	CASRSQYGSRHLPVNEKLFF
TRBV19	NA	CASSIVPSTSSGNTIYF
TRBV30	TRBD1	CAWTLGGTGRNEQYF
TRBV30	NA	CAWSPTIHWGGYTF
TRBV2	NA	CASSEEGDTQYF
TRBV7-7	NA	CVPVGPFRGRIPKDTQYF
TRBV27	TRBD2	CASSQLAGGNNEQFF
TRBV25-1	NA	CASSGFLRSYNEQFF
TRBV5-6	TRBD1	CASSSGGGYEQYF
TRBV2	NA	CASEQGTYGYTF
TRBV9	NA	CASSPKTGRDAYEQYF
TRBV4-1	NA	CASSQAGRETQYF
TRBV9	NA	CASSVDPSTEYDDYGYTF
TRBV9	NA	CASSVERVSYADEQYF
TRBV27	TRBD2	CASSLSGGPYEQYF
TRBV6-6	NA	CASSYVGRDQPQHF
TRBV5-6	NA	CASSFRTVKERGTYGYTF
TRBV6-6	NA	CASSYSRPGSEKLFF
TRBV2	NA	CASVGAGALGNSPLHF
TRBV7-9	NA	CASSSQGNANTGELFF
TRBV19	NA	CASSMGTGIYEQYF
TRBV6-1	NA	CASTLREWVGNTIYF
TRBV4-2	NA	CASSLTQKSNQPQHF
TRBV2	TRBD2	CASISGRGAGVLMEEQYF
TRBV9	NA	CASSVSPGDGTEAFF